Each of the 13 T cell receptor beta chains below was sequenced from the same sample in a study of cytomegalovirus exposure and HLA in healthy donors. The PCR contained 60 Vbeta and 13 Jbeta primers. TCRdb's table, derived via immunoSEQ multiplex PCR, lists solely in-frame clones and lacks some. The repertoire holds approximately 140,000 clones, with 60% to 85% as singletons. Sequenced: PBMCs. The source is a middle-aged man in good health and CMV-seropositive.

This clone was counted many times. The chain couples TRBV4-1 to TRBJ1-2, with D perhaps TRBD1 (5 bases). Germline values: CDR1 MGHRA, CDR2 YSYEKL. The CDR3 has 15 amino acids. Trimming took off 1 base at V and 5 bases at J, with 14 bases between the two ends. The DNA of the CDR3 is TGCGCCAGCAGCCAAGGCAGGGTGGGGCCTTATGGCTACACCTTC. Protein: CASSQGRVGPYGYTF.

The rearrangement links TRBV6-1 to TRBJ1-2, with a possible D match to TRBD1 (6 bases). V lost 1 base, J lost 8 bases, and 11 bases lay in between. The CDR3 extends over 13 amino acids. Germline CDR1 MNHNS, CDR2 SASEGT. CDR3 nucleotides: TGTGCCAGCAGTGAAGACAGGGACATAGGCTACACCTTC. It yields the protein CASSEDRDIGYTF.

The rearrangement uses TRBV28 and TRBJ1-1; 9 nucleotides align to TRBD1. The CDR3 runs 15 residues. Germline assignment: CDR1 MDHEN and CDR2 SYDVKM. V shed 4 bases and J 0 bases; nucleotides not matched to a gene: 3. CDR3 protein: CASSYRTGVNTEAFF. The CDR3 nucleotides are TGTGCCAGCAGTTATAGGACAGGGGTGAACACTGAAGCTTTCTTT.

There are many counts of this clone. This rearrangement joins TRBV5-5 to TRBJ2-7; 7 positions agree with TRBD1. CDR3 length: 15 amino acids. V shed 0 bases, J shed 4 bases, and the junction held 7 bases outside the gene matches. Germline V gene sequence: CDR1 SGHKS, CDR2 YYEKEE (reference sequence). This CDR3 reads CASSLGGTATYEQYF. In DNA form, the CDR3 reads TGTGCCAGCAGCTTGGGTGGGACAGCGACGTACGAGCAGTACTTC.

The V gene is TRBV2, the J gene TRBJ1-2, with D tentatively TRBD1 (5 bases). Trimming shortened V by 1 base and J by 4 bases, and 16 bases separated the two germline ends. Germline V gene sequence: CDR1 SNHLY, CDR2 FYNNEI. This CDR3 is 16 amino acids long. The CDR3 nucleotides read TGTGCCAGCAGTGAAGGGGGCAGGGAAAAACCCTATGGCTACACCTTC. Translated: CASSEGGREKPYGYTF.

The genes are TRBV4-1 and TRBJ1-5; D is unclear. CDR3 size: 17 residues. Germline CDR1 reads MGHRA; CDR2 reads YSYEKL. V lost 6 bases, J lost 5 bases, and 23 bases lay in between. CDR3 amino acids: CASRPSFFPEADQPQHF. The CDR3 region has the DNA TGCGCCAGCAGACCAAGTTTTTTCCCCGAGGCGGATCAGCCCCAGCATTTT.

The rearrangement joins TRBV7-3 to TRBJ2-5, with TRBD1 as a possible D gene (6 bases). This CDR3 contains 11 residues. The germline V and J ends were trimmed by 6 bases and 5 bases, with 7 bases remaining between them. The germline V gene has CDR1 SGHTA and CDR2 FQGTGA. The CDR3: CASSQGETQYF. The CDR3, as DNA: TGTGCCAGCAGTCAGGGGGAGACCCAGTACTTC. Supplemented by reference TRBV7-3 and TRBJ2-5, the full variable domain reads GAGVSQTPSNKVTEKGKYVELRCDPISGHTALYWYRQSLGQGPEFLIYFQGTGAADDSGLPNDRFFAVRPEGSVSTLKIQRTERGDSAVYLCASSQGETQYFGPGTRLLVL.

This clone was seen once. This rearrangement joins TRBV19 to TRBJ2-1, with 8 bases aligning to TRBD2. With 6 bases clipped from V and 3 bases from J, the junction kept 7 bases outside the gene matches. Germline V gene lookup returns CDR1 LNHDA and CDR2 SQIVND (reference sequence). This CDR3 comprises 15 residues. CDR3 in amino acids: CASRLAGLLYNEQFF. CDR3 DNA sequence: TGTGCCAGTAGGTTAGCGGGACTCCTCTACAATGAGCAGTTCTTC.

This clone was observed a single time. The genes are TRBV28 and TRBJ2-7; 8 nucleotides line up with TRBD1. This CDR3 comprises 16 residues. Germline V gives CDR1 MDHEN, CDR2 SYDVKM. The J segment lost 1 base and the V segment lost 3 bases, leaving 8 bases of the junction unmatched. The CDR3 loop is CASSFVRGQGSYEQYF. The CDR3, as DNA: TGTGCCAGCAGTTTCGTAAGAGGACAGGGATCCTACGAGCAGTACTTC. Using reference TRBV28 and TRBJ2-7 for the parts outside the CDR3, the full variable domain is DVKVTQSSRYLVKRTGEKVFLECVQDMDHENMFWYRQDPGLGLRLIYFSYDVKMKEKGDIPEGYSVSREKKERFSLILESASTNQTSMYLCASSFVRGQGSYEQYFGPGTRLTVT.

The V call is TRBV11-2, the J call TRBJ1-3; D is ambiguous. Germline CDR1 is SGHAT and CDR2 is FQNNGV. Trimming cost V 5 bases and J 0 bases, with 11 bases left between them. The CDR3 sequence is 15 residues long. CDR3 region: CASSPLHSSGNTIYF. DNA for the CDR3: TGTGCCAGCAGCCCATTGCACTCCTCTGGAAACACCATATATTTT.

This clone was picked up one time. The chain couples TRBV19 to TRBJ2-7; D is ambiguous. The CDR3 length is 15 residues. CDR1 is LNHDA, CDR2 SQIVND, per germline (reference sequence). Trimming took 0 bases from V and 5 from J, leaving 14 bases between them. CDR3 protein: CASSIDRSTPDEQYF. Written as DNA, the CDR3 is TGTGCCAGTAGTATAGATCGGTCCACCCCCGACGAGCAGTACTTC.

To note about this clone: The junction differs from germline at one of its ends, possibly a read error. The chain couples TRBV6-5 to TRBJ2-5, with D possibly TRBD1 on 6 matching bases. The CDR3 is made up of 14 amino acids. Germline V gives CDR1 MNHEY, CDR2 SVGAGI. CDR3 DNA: TGTGCCAGCACCTACGACAGGATGGTAGGGACCCGGTACTTC. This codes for CASTYDRMVGTRYF.

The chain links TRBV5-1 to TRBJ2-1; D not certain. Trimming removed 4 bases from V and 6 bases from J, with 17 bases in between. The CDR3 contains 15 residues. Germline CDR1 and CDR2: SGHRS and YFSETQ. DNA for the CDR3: TGCGCCAGCAGCATTACCTCCGGTGAGGTCAATGAGCAGTTCTTC. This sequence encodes CASSITSGEVNEQFF.